This TCR beta chain was identified in a study of technical replicates of blood from several donors. Data came from immunoSEQ multiplex PCR; TCRdb stores just in-frame clones and leaves some out. The table records about 81,000 clones, approximately 96% of them present only once. The specimen was T cells isolated from PBMCs. This receptor was identified in a human donor in good health.

The CDR3 is CASSYGQGGTYEQYF. Written as DNA, the CDR3 is TGTGCCAGCAGCTACGGACAGGGTGGAACCTACGAGCAGTACTTC. The chain links TRBV7-9 to TRBJ2-7; 8 bases align to TRBD1. Looked up from germline, CDR1 is SEHNR and CDR2 is FQNEAQ (reference sequence). V gave up 4 bases and J gave up 2 bases; unmatched junction bases: 7. There are 15 residues in the CDR3.